This entry lists 8 T cell receptor beta chains sequenced from one sample in a study of cytomegalovirus exposure and HLA in healthy donors. Primers for the PCR totalled 60 Vbeta and 13 Jbeta. Clones were sequenced by immunoSEQ multiplex PCR, and TCRdb holds only the in-frame ones, with some missing. The data hold some 170,000 clones, with 79% observed a single time. The sequenced sample consisted of PBMCs. All receptors derive from a man in his forties in good health and CMV-seronegative.

V is TRBV11-2 and J is TRBJ1-2; 10 positions match TRBD1. This CDR3 is 15 amino acids long. Germline V gene lookup returns CDR1 SGHAT and CDR2 FQNNGV. V lost 5 bases to trimming and J lost 3 bases; unmatched junction nucleotides: 6. As DNA, the CDR3 is TGTGCCAGCAGCCTCCGGGACAGGGGTTACTATGGCTACACCTTC. The encoded protein is CASSLRDRGYYGYTF.

The chain couples TRBV28 to TRBJ1-1; 7 bases align to TRBD1. The ends lost 0 bases at V and 4 bases at J; junction bases unmatched: 8. This CDR3 spans 16 amino acids. Germline CDR1 reads MDHEN; CDR2 reads SYDVKM. CDR3 DNA sequence: TGTGCCAGCAGTTTATGGTCGACAGGGAGAGGCACTGAAGCTTTCTTT. Its protein product is CASSLWSTGRGTEAFF.

This rearrangement joins TRBV28 to TRBJ2-3, with a tentative D call TRBD2 (6 bases). Trimming left V 5 bases short and J 0 bases short, with 12 bases between. Germline-derived CDR1 and CDR2 are MDHEN and SYDVKM. The CDR3 is 15 residues long. The CDR3 nucleotides are TGTGCCAGCAGTCTCGGGAGTGCTAGCACAGATACGCAGTATTTT. This translates into CASSLGSASTDTQYF.

This sequence joins TRBV5-1 and TRBJ1-2; 7 nucleotides line up with TRBD1. The CDR3 has 17 residues. V lost 2 bases and J lost 2; bases outside the gene matches: 12. From germline, CDR1 is SGHRS and CDR2 YFSETQ. The DNA for the CDR3 is TGCGCCAGCAGCTTAAGGACAGGACGAGGGGGGAACTATGGCTACACCTTC. Translated, it gives CASSLRTGRGGNYGYTF.

This rearrangement joins TRBV5-1 to TRBJ2-7; 8 bases fit TRBD1. CDR3 length: 14 amino acids. V lost 4 bases and J lost 4; bases outside the gene matches: 7. CDR1 and CDR2 (germline): SGHRS, YFSETQ. The CDR3: CASSIQTGGYEQYF. The CDR3 region has the DNA TGCGCCAGCAGCATACAAACAGGGGGTTACGAGCAGTACTTC.

The chain uses TRBV9 and TRBJ2-3; the D gene is possibly TRBD2 (6 bases). CDR1 SGDLS and CDR2 YYNGEE come from the germline V gene. CDR3 length: 15 residues. V shed 5 bases and J shed 3 bases, with 16 bases lying between them. The DNA for the CDR3 is TGTGCCAGCAGGGGGATGCGGGACCCGACAGATACGCAGTATTTT. Its translation is CASRGMRDPTDTQYF.

V and J are TRBV9 and TRBJ2-2; 8 nucleotides agree with TRBD1. This CDR3 has 16 amino acids. The germline V gene has CDR1 SGDLS and CDR2 YYNGEE. The V segment lost 0 bases and the J segment 5 bases; nucleotides outside the gene matches: 6. DNA for the CDR3: TGTGCCAGCAGCGTAGGAGTGACAGGGGTAACCGGGGAGCTGTTTTTT. Amino acid sequence: CASSVGVTGVTGELFF.

This clone has only one observation. The rearrangement links TRBV4-3 to TRBJ2-5; possibly TRBD1 for D (6 bases). Looked up from germline, CDR1 is LGHNA and CDR2 is YSLEER. CDR3 length equals 16 residues. With 2 bases removed from V and 3 bases from J, the gap between germline ends came to 16 bases. The CDR3 DNA sequence: TGCGCCAGCAGCCAATCCACTCTCCGGGACAAAGAGACCCAGTACTTC. It yields the protein CASSQSTLRDKETQYF.